This passage covers 25 T cell receptor beta chains from one sample sequenced in a study of T-cell reconstitution after alpha-beta-depleted transplantation in children. A library of TCRbeta sequences, prepared with unique molecular identifiers, was generated. TCRdb re-derived calls from the PCR reads in MiXCR, one entry per CDR3 protein. The sample carries 300,000 or so distinct CDR3 sequences, around 25% recorded once. Sequences were derived from PBMCs, mostly from graft donor cells, sampled 180 days after TCRalphabeta/CD19-depleted stem cell transplant. These receptors were taken from a male patient under 18 who had a stem cell transplant for acute lymphoblastic leukemia, so the T cells may come from the graft donor.

This clonotype was seen repeatedly, ten times or more. This chain's CDR3 is CASSLAQGAGTEAFF. The CDR3 DNA follows: TGCGCCAGCAGCTTGGCACAGGGGGCTGGCACTGAAGCTTTCTTT. The chain has TRBV5-1 and TRBJ1-1, with 9 bases that match TRBD1. This CDR3 region has 15 residues. Germline loops: CDR1 SGHRS, CDR2 YFSETQ. V trimming: 0 bases; J trimming: 4 bases; junction bases outside the gene matches: 4.

This clonotype was counted between two and nine times. The genes are TRBV7-3 and TRBJ2-7; the D is unclear. Deletions cut 0 bases from V and 5 bases from J, with 8 bases between. The CDR3 covers 13 residues. From germline, CDR1 is SGHTA and CDR2 FQGTGA. The CDR3 spells CASSLTFDNEQYF. CDR3 nucleotides: TGTGCCAGCAGCTTAACGTTCGATAACGAGCAGTACTTC. The whole variable domain, remainder taken from reference TRBV7-3 and TRBJ2-7, is GAGVSQTPSNKVTEKGKYVELRCDPISGHTALYWYRQSLGQGPEFLIYFQGTGAADDSGLPNDRFFAVRPEGSVSTLKIQRTERGDSAVYLCASSLTFDNEQYFGPGTRLTVT.

CDR3 protein: CASSLVLAGDTDTQYF. The CDR3 nucleotides read TGTGCCAGCAGCTTAGTTCTAGCGGGAGACACAGATACGCAGTATTTT. The chain links TRBV7-9 to TRBJ2-3, with 10 positions matching TRBD2. There are 16 residues in the CDR3. With V trimmed by 1 base and J by 2 bases, 3 bases remained unmatched. The germline V gene has CDR1 SEHNR and CDR2 FQNEAQ (reference sequence).

This chain connects TRBV6-1 to TRBJ2-2, with 7 nucleotides matching TRBD1. Germline CDR1 MNHNS, CDR2 SASEGT. V shed 6 bases and J 4 bases; nucleotides not matched to a gene: 14. The CDR3 totals 17 residues. DNA of the CDR3: TGTGCCAGCAGGAGAGATTCCGGGACAGTCTTCACCGGGGAGCTGTTTTTT. Translation gives CASRRDSGTVFTGELFF.

The chain carries TRBV5-1 and TRBJ2-3; 7 positions match TRBD1. Per the germline V gene, CDR1 is SGHRS and CDR2 is YFSETQ. The CDR3 spans 15 residues. Losses at the gene ends were 3 bases for V and 2 bases for J; bases not matched to a gene: 6. The CDR3 DNA is TGCGCCAGCAGCTCGGGGACAGTTTCCACAGATACGCAGTATTTT. Translation: CASSSGTVSTDTQYF.

The rearrangement links TRBV14 to TRBJ2-1; TRBD1 might be the D (5 bases). The germline V and J ends were trimmed by 6 bases and 8 bases, with 23 bases remaining between them. This CDR3 region has 16 residues. Per germline, CDR1 SGHDN and CDR2 FVKESK. CDR3 nucleotides: TGTGCCAGCAGTCCAAGTCCGTGGGGCCGAAACTATGAGCAGTTCTTC. Amino acids: CASSPSPWGRNYEQFF.

This clonotype has ten or more counts. The chain has TRBV29-1 and TRBJ2-1, with 9 bases aligning to TRBD1. The V and J ends lost 4 bases and 10 bases, in that order; junction bases with no gene match: 11. CDR1 is SQVTM, CDR2 ANQGSEA, per germline. This CDR3 comprises 14 residues. The CDR3 sequence: CSVAWDRDRREQFF. The DNA of the CDR3 is TGCAGCGTTGCGTGGGACAGGGACCGGAGAGAGCAGTTCTTC.

This clonotype was observed a few times. This chain links TRBV24-1 with TRBJ2-7, with D possibly being TRBD2 (6 bases). The CDR3 has 16 amino acids. Trimming shortened V by 1 base and J by 0 bases, and 12 bases separated the two germline ends. CDR1 KGHDR and CDR2 SFDVKD come from the germline V gene. The CDR3 is CATSDLAGWSSYEQYF. CDR3 in DNA: TGTGCCACCAGTGATTTAGCGGGTTGGAGCTCCTACGAGCAGTACTTC.

This clonotype was observed at least ten times. This chain uses TRBV5-1 with TRBJ2-7; 10 bases map to TRBD2. CDR1 and CDR2 (germline): SGHRS, YFSETQ. The trim removed 2 bases at V and 1 base at J, leaving 6 bases unmatched. This CDR3 has 16 amino acids. The CDR3: CASSFLAGVRSYEQYF. The CDR3 DNA reads as TGCGCCAGCAGCTTCCTAGCGGGAGTTCGGTCCTACGAGCAGTACTTC.

J is TRBJ2-7 and V is TRBV28; D is perhaps TRBD1 (5 bases). V was pared by 2 bases and J by 7 bases, with 15 bases between. The CDR3 consists of 14 residues. The germline CDR1 and CDR2 sequences are MDHEN and SYDVKM. CDR3 region: CASSLGRAGREQYF. The DNA of the CDR3 is TGTGCCAGCAGTTTAGGCAGGGCCGGGCGGGAGCAGTACTTC.

This sequence joins TRBV7-3 and TRBJ1-1; D remains unclear. V gave up 5 bases and J gave up 1 base, with 8 bases separating them. Germline CDR1 reads SGHTA; CDR2 reads FQGTGA. This CDR3 comprises 13 residues. The CDR3: CASSRMRNTEAFF. CDR3 coding DNA: TGTGCCAGCAGCAGGATGAGGAACACTGAAGCTTTCTTT.

The CDR3 protein is CASSPRPWGEQYF. CDR3 DNA sequence: TGTGCCAGCTCACCGCGACCCTGGGGCGAGCAGTACTTC. The chain recombines TRBV18 with TRBJ2-7; no firm D call. CDR1 KGHSH and CDR2 LQKENI come from the germline V gene. CDR3 length: 13 residues. V shed 3 bases and J shed 6 bases, with 12 bases lying between them.

This clonotype was detected only a few times. This rearrangement joins TRBV11-2 to TRBJ2-2; 11 nucleotides align to TRBD2. The CDR3 has 16 amino acids. Germline CDR1 reads SGHAT; CDR2 reads FQNNGV. Trimming at V came to 5 bases and at J to 4 bases, leaving 6 bases not matched to a gene. The CDR3 sequence is CASSTLAGELTGELFF. The CDR3 coding sequence is TGTGCCAGCAGCACACTAGCGGGAGAGCTCACCGGGGAGCTGTTTTTT. Full variable domain (outside the CDR3, taken from reference TRBV11-2 and TRBJ2-2): EAGVAQSPRYKIIEKRQSVAFWCNPISGHATLYWYQQILGQGPKLLIQFQNNGVVDDSQLPKDRFSAERLKGVDSTLKIQPAKLEDSAVYLCASSTLAGELTGELFFGEGSRLTVL.

The chain has TRBV20-1 and TRBJ2-3; 8 nucleotides agree with TRBD1. The CDR3 loop spans 18 amino acids. The germline CDR1 and CDR2 sequences are DFQATT and SNEGSKA (reference sequence). Germline trimming cut 0 bases from V and 1 base from J; bases unmatched to any gene: 12. The CDR3 loop is CSARDHHRTGFGTDTQYF. The DNA for the CDR3 is TGCAGTGCTAGAGATCATCACCGGACAGGGTTTGGCACAGATACGCAGTATTTT.

CDR3 coding DNA: TGTGCCAGCAGCCCCTGGGGGGTAGGGGCTGGTGAAGCTTTCTTT. This gives the protein CASSPWGVGAGEAFF. The chain couples TRBV5-4 to TRBJ1-1; the D gene is possibly TRBD1 (5 bases). Trimming took off 4 bases at V and 7 bases at J, with 20 bases between the two ends. The CDR3 length is 15 residues. CDR1 is SGHNT, CDR2 YYREEE, per germline (reference sequence).

The J gene is TRBJ1-1, the V gene TRBV6-5; no clear D gene. V gave up 0 bases and J gave up 5 bases, with 7 bases separating them. The CDR3 sequence is 13 residues long. Germline assignment: CDR1 MNHEY and CDR2 SVGAGI. CDR3 amino acids: CASSYSGLTEAFF. CDR3 DNA sequence: TGTGCCAGCAGTTACTCAGGACTAACTGAAGCTTTCTTT.

The rearrangement uses TRBV3-1 and TRBJ2-3; a weak D match, TRBD1 (6 bases). Germline V gene lookup returns CDR1 LGHDT and CDR2 YNNKEL (reference sequence). This CDR3 region has 15 residues. Trimming removed 4 bases at V and 2 bases at J, with 13 bases between. The CDR3 nucleotides are TGTGCCAGCAGCCCCGGGGACACAGACACAGATACGCAGTATTTT. Translating it yields CASSPGDTDTDTQYF.

V and J are TRBV12-3 or TRBV12-4 and TRBJ2-7, with 9 bases identical to TRBD2. The CDR3 runs to 13 residues. Trimming removed 5 bases from V and 3 bases from J; junction bases left unmatched: 2. DNA for the CDR3: TGTGCCAGCAGTGGACTAGCGTTCTACGAGCAGTACTTC. This sequence encodes CASSGLAFYEQYF.

The rearrangement uses TRBV7-9 and TRBJ1-2, with D hard to call. Germline loops: CDR1 SEHNR, CDR2 FQNEAQ (reference sequence). CDR3 length equals 13 residues. With 4 bases removed from V and 12 bases from J, the gap between germline ends came to 18 bases. Here the CDR3 reads CASSSRAGPHNTF. CDR3 DNA sequence: TGTGCCAGCAGCTCTAGGGCGGGTCCACATAACACCTTC.

V is TRBV11-3 and J is TRBJ2-1, with 15 positions matching TRBD2. With 1 base clipped from V and 9 bases from J, the junction kept 7 bases outside the gene matches. Germline-derived CDR1 and CDR2 are SGHNT and YENEEA. This CDR3 spans 17 amino acids. The CDR3 here is CASSLVGLAGGSPEQFF. DNA for the CDR3: TGTGCCAGCAGCTTAGTGGGACTAGCGGGAGGAAGCCCTGAGCAGTTCTTC. Full variable domain (rest looked up from reference TRBV11-3 and TRBJ2-1): EAGVVQSPRYKIIEKKQPVAFWCNPISGHNTLYWYLQNLGQGPELLIRYENEEAVDDSQLPKDRFSAERLKGVDSTLKIQPAELGDSAVYLCASSLVGLAGGSPEQFFGPGTRLTVL.

The chain links TRBV3-1 to TRBJ2-1; D is perhaps TRBD2 (6 bases). CDR1 and CDR2 from the germline V gene are LGHDT and YNNKEL (reference sequence). The CDR3 consists of 12 residues. V was shortened by 0 bases and J by 15 bases, with 12 bases between the two germline ends. CDR3 sequence: CASSQDGGRPFF. The CDR3 DNA reads TGTGCCAGCAGCCAAGATGGAGGGCGGCCGTTCTTC.

This clonotype has a handful of counts. The chain has TRBV21-1 and TRBJ2-3; the table names TRBD2, a call not compared with the DNA. TRBV21-1 is assigned pseudogene status. The CDR3 sequence is 17 residues long. The CDR3 nucleotides are TGTGCCAGGAACTACGAGGAACTAGCGGGACCACCGGATACGCAGTATTTT. It is translated as CARNYEELAGPPDTQYF.

On this clonotype: A much larger clonotype is one base distant, so this may be a read error. The chain recombines TRBV10-3 with TRBJ2-3, with 12 positions matching TRBD2. The CDR3 runs to 15 residues. Germline V lookup: CDR1 ENHRY, CDR2 SYGVKD. This CDR3 reads CAIGGLAGRTDTHYF. Written as DNA, the CDR3 is TGTGCCATCGGGGGACTAGCGGGCCGCACAGATACGCACTATTTT.

The chain recombines TRBV6-5 with TRBJ2-3; 10 nucleotides match TRBD2. CDR3 size: 15 residues. CDR1 is MNHEY and CDR2 is SVGAGI in the germline V gene. Trimming removed 4 bases from V and 9 bases from J; junction bases left unmatched: 10. The CDR3 sequence: CASSSSGRAVDTQYF. Here the CDR3 DNA reads TGTGCCAGCAGTTCAAGCGGGAGGGCCGTAGACACGCAGTATTTT.

The chain uses TRBV20-1 and TRBJ2-2; D perhaps matches TRBD2 (5 bases). The germline gives CDR1 DFQATT, CDR2 SNEGSKA (reference sequence). Trimming removed 3 bases from V and 5 bases from J, with 13 bases in between. The CDR3 extends over 14 amino acids. In DNA, the CDR3 is TGCAGTGCTAGGGTAGTAACGGGGACCGGGGAGCTGTTTTTT. The encoded protein is CSARVVTGTGELFF.